Below, one T cell receptor (beta chain) is given with its context. Deletions cut 5 bases from V and 1 base from J, with 15 bases between. The CDR3 consists of 16 residues. Per the germline V gene, CDR1 is SGHAT and CDR2 is FQNNGV. Method: immunoSEQ multiplex PCR; TCRdb's copy keeps in-frame clones and lacks some. The table has some 150,000 clones, over 70% seen once. This entry comes from a study of blood T cell repertoires in COVID-19. The chain has TRBV11-2 and TRBJ2-1, with D perhaps matching TRBD2 (6 bases). Sequenced sample: peripheral blood. The source of this sequence is a man in his fifties or sixties with acute or convalescent COVID-19. The CDR3 coding sequence is TGTGCCAGCAGCCGGCGGGACGGCTTGTCCTACAATGAGCAGTTCTTC. This encodes CASSRRDGLSYNEQFF.